The 32 T cell receptor beta chains reported below all come from one sample, sequenced in a study of blood T cells in healthy people across ages. A second PCR of about 6 to 11 cycles used a sample-barcoded 5' primer and a J-beta primer mix. TCRdb reprocessed the 5' RACE reads with MiXCR, giving one entry per CDR3 protein. The sample comprises 850,000 to 1,100,000 distinct CDR3 sequences, less than 45% of which are singletons, and around 14% rests with the top ten. The sequenced sample was blood. All receptors come from a man younger than 35 in good health.

Concerning this clonotype itself: Its ends do not fully match the called genes, so a read error is possible. This chain joins TRBV7-2 and TRBJ1-1; D gene ambiguous. There are 15 residues in the CDR3. CDR1 SGHTA and CDR2 FQGNSA come from the germline V gene. In nucleotides, the CDR3 is TGTGCCAGCAGCTTAATGGGTCCGCAGAACACTGAACCTTTCTTT. This gives the protein CASSLMGPQNTEPFF.

This clonotype was picked up a small number of times. J is TRBJ1-2 and V is TRBV9; tentatively, D is TRBD1 (5 bases). The V end lost 6 bases, the J end lost 0 bases, and 12 bases lay between the germline ends. The CDR3 spans 14 residues. Germline values: CDR1 SGDLS, CDR2 YYNGEE. The DNA of the CDR3 is TGTGCCAGCACCTCGGACACCTCTAACTATGGCTACACCTTC. Protein: CASTSDTSNYGYTF.

This clonotype was observed a handful of times. This rearrangement joins TRBV6-6 to TRBJ2-5; possibly TRBD1 or TRBD2 for D (6 bases each). The J call may be in error: the DNA end matches TRBJ2-1 better. CDR3 length: 16 residues. The germline CDR1 and CDR2 sequences are MNHNY and SVGAGI (reference sequence). In nucleotides, the CDR3 is TGTGCCAGCAGTTCTGCTTATCTGGGGGGACAAGAGACCCAGTTCTTC. It yields the protein CASSSAYLGGQETQFF.

V usage is TRBV10-3 and J usage is TRBJ2-1; a possible D gene is TRBD2 (7 bases). The DNA end is more similar to TRBJ2-7, so the J call may be wrong. The germline V gene has CDR1 ENHRY and CDR2 SYGVKD. CDR3 length equals 15 residues. The CDR3 is CAIMDGGHSYNEQYF. The CDR3 DNA reads TGTGCCATCATGGACGGGGGGCACTCCTACAATGAGCAGTACTTC.

The chain combines TRBV6-5 with TRBJ2-4; D not resolved. Near its end, the DNA agrees better with TRBJ2-7, so the J call may be wrong. CDR1 MNHEY and CDR2 SVGAGI come from the germline V gene. The CDR3 extends over 14 amino acids. The CDR3 is CASSATGNYYEQYF. Written as DNA, the CDR3 is TGTGCCAGCAGTGCCACGGGCAATTACTACGAGCAGTACTTC.

This clonotype was seen repeatedly, ten times or more. The chain carries TRBV10-3 and TRBJ2-1, with 7 bases fitting TRBD1. The CDR3 is 16 amino acids. V lost 6 bases and J lost 1; bases outside the gene matches: 9. The germline CDR1 and CDR2 sequences are ENHRY and SYGVKD. The CDR3, as DNA: TGTGCCATCAGGGTCTCAAGGGGGCGTTCCTACAATGAGCAGTTCTTC. It encodes CAIRVSRGRSYNEQFF.

Details on this clonotype: Mismatch with germline at one junction end may stem from a read error. The chain carries TRBV5-6 and TRBJ1-2; 7 nucleotides line up with TRBD1. Germline loops: CDR1 SGHDT, CDR2 YYEEEE. CDR3 length: 15 residues. As DNA, the CDR3 is TGTGTCAGCAGCCAACAGGGGAAAGCTAACTATGGCTACACCTTC. The encoded protein is CVSSQQGKANYGYTF.

The DNA for the CDR3 is TGCGCCAGCAGCTTGGCCGCGGACCCAAATCTAGGCGGCTACACCTTC. Encoded protein: CASSLAADPNLGGYTF. The V gene is TRBV5-1, the J gene TRBJ1-2; D is unclear. V gave up 0 bases and J gave up 8 bases, with 20 bases separating them. This CDR3 has 16 amino acids. In germline, CDR1 is SGHRS, CDR2 YFSETQ.

This clonotype has a handful of counts. The CDR3 nucleotides are TGTGCCAGCAGCCAAGATAGGGCCGACAGGTGGGCCCAGTACTTC. Translated: CASSQDRADRWAQYF. This chain uses TRBV3-1 with TRBJ2-7, with D possibly TRBD1 on 6 matching bases. The V end lost 0 bases, the J end lost 10 bases, and 19 bases lay between the germline ends. The CDR3 extends over 15 amino acids. CDR1 and CDR2 from the germline V gene are LGHDT and YNNKEL (reference sequence).

The V call is TRBV6-1, the J call TRBJ2-5; 10 bases are shared with TRBD2. The J call may be faulty, since TRBJ2-7 better matches the DNA end. Germline CDR1 MNHNS, CDR2 SASEGT. CDR3 length: 15 residues. Here the CDR3 reads CASSGPGLAKYEQYF. The CDR3 DNA reads as TGTGCCAGCAGTGGTCCGGGACTAGCGAAGTACGAGCAGTACTTC.

The rearrangement joins TRBV12-3 or TRBV12-4 to TRBJ1-2; possibly TRBD1 for D (6 bases). The CDR3 loop spans 16 amino acids. V was trimmed by 7 bases and J by 6 bases, leaving 24 bases between them. The DNA for the CDR3 is TGTGCCAGCACCAAAATTACAGGGAAACGCGGAAATGGCTACACCTTC. This codes for CASTKITGKRGNGYTF.

The chain links TRBV2 to TRBJ2-3; TRBD1 aligns across 7 bases. The CDR3 loop spans 16 amino acids. Germline V gene lookup returns CDR1 SNHLY and CDR2 FYNNEI. J was trimmed by 3 bases and V by 6 bases; bases with no gene match: 12. CDR3 protein: CASRETHRGPTDTQYF. CDR3 DNA: TGTGCCAGCAGAGAAACCCACAGGGGCCCGACAGATACGCAGTATTTT.

This clonotype occurred a few times. The chain has TRBV4-2 and TRBJ2-1, with 8 bases fitting TRBD2. The V and J ends lost 0 bases and 0 bases, in that order; junction bases with no gene match: 7. The germline gives CDR1 LGHNA, CDR2 YNFKEQ. The length of the CDR3 is 18 residues. CDR3 residues: CASSQDSGGGSSYNEQFF. The CDR3 region has the DNA TGTGCCAGCAGCCAAGATTCGGGGGGGGGATCCTCCTACAATGAGCAGTTCTTC.

In this sample, this clonotype turned up once. The chain couples TRBV4-3 to TRBJ1-2, with 8 bases matching TRBD1. Germline values: CDR1 LGHNA, CDR2 YSLEER. Trimming took 3 bases from V and 4 from J; bases not matched to a gene: 10. The length of the CDR3 is 16 residues. The CDR3 sequence is CASSHHGQGRGYGYTF. The DNA of the CDR3 is TGCGCCAGCAGCCACCACGGACAGGGACGAGGCTATGGCTACACCTTC.

In its sample, this clonotype was seen a few times. The chain couples TRBV9 to TRBJ2-7, with D maybe TRBD1 (5 bases). Germline lookup yields CDR1 SGDLS and CDR2 YYNGEE. Between the trimmed V and J ends, which lost 4 bases and 3 bases, there was a span of 14 bases. There are 14 residues in the CDR3. DNA for the CDR3: TGTGCCAGCAGCCCCCACAGGACCTTCTACGAGCAGTACTTC. Translating it yields CASSPHRTFYEQYF.

The chain couples TRBV12-3 or TRBV12-4 to TRBJ2-5; tentative D call: TRBD2 (5 bases). The V end was cut by 7 bases, the J end by 4 bases, with 16 bases between. The CDR3 runs 14 residues. CDR3 sequence reads: CASTPRTGIETQYF. CDR3 DNA: TGTGCCAGCACCCCACGGACTGGCATAGAGACCCAGTACTTC.

This clonotype was recorded a few times. The chain combines TRBV7-2 with TRBJ2-1, with D possibly matching TRBD2 (7 bases). Looked up from germline, CDR1 is SGHTA and CDR2 is FQGNSA. Between the trimmed V and J ends, which lost 5 bases and 5 bases, there was a span of 16 bases. The CDR3 contains 15 residues. CDR3 sequence (DNA): TGTGCCAGCAGCGGTGGTTCGGGGGGCAACAATGAGCAGTTCTTC. Its protein product is CASSGGSGGNNEQFF.

This clonotype has only a few counts. The chain recombines TRBV29-1 with TRBJ2-2; D remains unclear. CDR1 is SQVTM and CDR2 is ANQGSEA in the germline V gene. This CDR3 has 15 residues. Deletions cut 6 bases from V and 9 bases from J, with 23 bases between. CDR3 loop: CSVGKWLVSRWELFF. Here the CDR3 DNA reads TGCAGCGTGGGGAAGTGGCTCGTCTCACGCTGGGAGCTGTTTTTT.

The chain couples TRBV11-2 to TRBJ2-1; 9 nucleotides align to TRBD1. The CDR3 runs to 17 residues. V dropped 5 bases and J dropped 0; count of bases not matched to a gene: 8. Germline V gene lookup returns CDR1 SGHAT and CDR2 FQNNGV. The CDR3 bases are TGTGCCAGCAGCACCCGGGGACAGGGAAGCTCCTACAATGAGCAGTTCTTC. This translates into CASSTRGQGSSYNEQFF.

The chain carries TRBV12-3 or TRBV12-4 and TRBJ1-1; 12 bases are a match to TRBD1. Unmatched junction bases numbered 8, after V lost 6 bases and J lost 3 bases. The CDR3 is 16 residues long. CDR3 region: CASSRGTGGLYTEAFF. The CDR3 DNA reads TGTGCCAGCAGCCGCGGGACAGGGGGCCTGTACACTGAAGCTTTCTTT.

The V gene is TRBV6-2 or TRBV6-3, the J gene TRBJ2-1; no firm D call. From germline, CDR1 is MNHEY and CDR2 SVGEGT. The CDR3 sequence is 17 residues long. V lost 3 bases and J 5 bases, leaving 20 bases between the germline ends. The CDR3 loop is CASSYASLPDPHNEQFF. The CDR3 DNA is TGTGCCAGCAGTTATGCGTCCCTCCCCGATCCACACAATGAGCAGTTCTTC.

The chain combines TRBV13 with TRBJ1-1; no clear D gene. The length of the CDR3 is 13 residues. V shed 5 bases and J shed 5 bases, with 12 bases lying between them. Looked up from germline, CDR1 is PRHDT and CDR2 is FYEKMQ (reference sequence). The CDR3 loop is CASSQMGGTEAFF. The CDR3 DNA is TGTGCCAGCAGCCAGATGGGTGGGACTGAAGCTTTCTTT.

Remarks on this clonotype: One junction end disagrees with the germline gene, perhaps due to a read error. The chain has TRBV5-1 and TRBJ1-1; D possibly corresponds to TRBD1 (6 bases). CDR3 length: 15 residues. The V gene's germline CDR1 is SGHRS and CDR2 YFSETQ. The CDR3 DNA reads as TGCGCCGGCAGCTTGAGGGGGAGGGAGAACACTGAAGCTTTCTTT. Its translation: CAGSLRGRENTEAFF.

This clonotype showed up just a few times. This chain joins TRBV7-7 and TRBJ2-1, with D perhaps matching TRBD1 or TRBD2 (5 bases each). Trimming took off 5 bases at V and 7 bases at J, with 12 bases between the two ends. Germline V gene data show CDR1 as SSHAT and CDR2 as FNYEAQ (reference sequence). CDR3 length equals 13 residues. In nucleotides, the CDR3 is TGTGCCAGCAGCCGGTTCGAGGGGAATGAGCAGTTCTTC. Amino acids: CASSRFEGNEQFF.

The CDR3 loop is CSARDFGLYEQYF. CDR3 DNA sequence: TGCAGTGCTAGGGACTTTGGTCTATACGAGCAGTACTTC. This chain connects TRBV20-1 to TRBJ2-7; weak D call: TRBD2 (5 bases). The CDR3 length is 13 residues. From germline, CDR1 is DFQATT and CDR2 SNEGSKA (reference sequence). V dropped 3 bases and J dropped 4 bases, with 13 bases sitting between them.

This rearrangement joins TRBV12-3 or TRBV12-4 to TRBJ2-5; 13 positions match TRBD2. CDR3 length: 16 residues. V was pared by 5 bases and J by 3 bases, with 6 bases of the junction left unmatched. This CDR3 is CASSLGLAGLKETQYF. The CDR3 DNA follows: TGTGCCAGCAGTCTGGGACTAGCGGGGCTAAAAGAGACCCAGTACTTC.

This clonotype has only one observation. This rearrangement joins TRBV20-1 to TRBJ2-7, with a tentative D call TRBD2 (6 bases). Trimming pared 0 bases from V and 0 bases from J, leaving 15 bases between. CDR1 DFQATT and CDR2 SNEGSKA come from the germline V gene (reference sequence). The CDR3 contains 16 residues. CDR3 residues: CSAREARRGNSYEQYF. The CDR3 region has the DNA TGCAGTGCTAGAGAGGCTAGACGGGGGAACTCCTACGAGCAGTACTTC.

DNA for the CDR3: TGTGCCAGCAGCACGACAGGGGAGCGGCAGCCCCAGCATTTT. Residues: CASSTTGERQPQHF. The J gene is TRBJ1-5, the V gene TRBV12-3 or TRBV12-4; the match to TRBD1 covers 8 bases. This CDR3 has 14 residues. V gave up 6 bases and J gave up 7 bases; unmatched junction bases: 8.

This clonotype was recorded only once. A read error is likely, as this CDR3 ends without the conserved phenylalanine or tryptophan. The CDR3 protein is CASSHGTEGYTV. DNA for the CDR3: TGCGCCAGCAGCCATGGGACTGAGGGCTACACCGTC. The V call is TRBV4-1, the J call TRBJ1-2, with a tentative D call TRBD1 (5 bases). V was trimmed by 3 bases and J by 8 bases, leaving 10 bases between them. The CDR3 spans 12 residues. Germline CDR1 is MGHRA and CDR2 is YSYEKL.

A few counts support this clonotype. CDR3 coding DNA: TGCAGCGTTGTTGGCAGGGGGAGCCGAAGATCGGGCTACACCTTC. Its protein product is CSVVGRGSRRSGYTF. V gene TRBV29-1 combines with J gene TRBJ1-2; 7 bases line up with TRBD1. This CDR3 is built from 15 residues. Germline trimming cut 4 bases from V and 8 bases from J; bases unmatched to any gene: 16. Germline CDR1 and CDR2: SQVTM and ANQGSEA.

V usage is TRBV7-2 and J usage is TRBJ2-3, with D perhaps matching TRBD1 (5 bases). Germline V gene lookup returns CDR1 SGHTA and CDR2 FQGNSA. V was cut by 2 bases and J by 2 bases, with 20 bases left in between. The CDR3 totals 18 residues. CDR3 nucleotides: TGTGCCAGCAGCTTACGGTTTGGGGCCGAAAGGATCACAGATACGCAGTATTTT. Translated, it gives CASSLRFGAERITDTQYF.

V is TRBV7-2 and J is TRBJ1-4, with 7 bases that match TRBD1. The trim removed 5 bases at V and 8 bases at J, leaving 14 bases unmatched. CDR1 is SGHTA and CDR2 is FQGNSA in the germline V gene. The CDR3 is 16 amino acids. The chain's CDR3 is CASSPSLQGVWEKLFF. DNA of the CDR3: TGTGCCAGCAGCCCCTCCTTGCAGGGGGTTTGGGAAAAACTGTTTTTT.